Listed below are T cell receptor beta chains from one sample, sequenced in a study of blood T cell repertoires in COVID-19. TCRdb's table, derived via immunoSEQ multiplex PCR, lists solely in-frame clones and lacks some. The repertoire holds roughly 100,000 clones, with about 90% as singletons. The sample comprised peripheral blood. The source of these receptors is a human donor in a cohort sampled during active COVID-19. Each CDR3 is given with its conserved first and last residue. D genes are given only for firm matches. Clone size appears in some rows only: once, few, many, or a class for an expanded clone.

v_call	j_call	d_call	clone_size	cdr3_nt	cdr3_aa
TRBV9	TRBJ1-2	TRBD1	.	TGTGCCAGCAGCACCCCTTTCCGGGACAGGGGGCTCTATGGCTACACCTTC	CASSTPFRDRGLYGYTF
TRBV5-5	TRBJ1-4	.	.	TGTGCCAGCAGCGCCAAATCGGGAACTCCCAATGAAAAACTGTTTTTT	CASSAKSGTPNEKLFF
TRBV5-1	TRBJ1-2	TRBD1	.	TGCGCCAGCACCCAAAGACAGGGGGCGAGCTGGGGCTACACCTTC	CASTQRQGASWGYTF
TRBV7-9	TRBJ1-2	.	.	TGTGCCAGCAGCACAAGCAGGGTATCCAACTATGGCTACACCTTC	CASSTSRVSNYGYTF
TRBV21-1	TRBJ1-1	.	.	TGTGCCAGCAGCAACGGCTCCGGGGGGAACACTGAAGCTTTCTTT	CASSNGSGGNTEAFF
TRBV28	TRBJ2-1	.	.	TGTGCCAGCGGCCTATTGACTCAATACAATGAGCAGTTCTTC	CASGLLTQYNEQFF
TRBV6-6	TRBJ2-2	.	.	TGTGCCAGCAGTTACAGTCGGGGCGGGGAGCTGTTTTTT	CASSYSRGGELFF
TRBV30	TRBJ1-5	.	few	TGTGCCTGGAGTGTTGGAGGGAATCAGCCCCAGCATTTT	CAWSVGGNQPQHF
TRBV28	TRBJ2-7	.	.	TGTGCCAGCAGTTCCCGGTCTGACGCGGGGCTCTACGAGCAGTACTTC	CASSSRSDAGLYEQYF
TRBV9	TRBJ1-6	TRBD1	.	TGTGCCAGCAGCGTAGCCCACAGGGGGAATTCACCCCTCCACTTT	CASSVAHRGNSPLHF
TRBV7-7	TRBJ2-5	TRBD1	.	TGTGCCAGCAGCTACAGGGGTAAAGAGACCCAGTACTTC	CASSYRGKETQYF
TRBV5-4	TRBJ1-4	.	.	TGTGCCAGCAGCTTGTCTGGGGCCGGAACTAATGAAAAACTGTTTTTT	CASSLSGAGTNEKLFF
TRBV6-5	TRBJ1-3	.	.	TGTGCCAGCAGTTACGCGGGGATGACCGGAAACACCATATATTTT	CASSYAGMTGNTIYF
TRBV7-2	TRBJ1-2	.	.	TGTGCCAGCAGCTTAGCTTGGGGGGAGAGGGGCTACACCTTC	CASSLAWGERGYTF
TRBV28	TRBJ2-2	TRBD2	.	TGTGCCAGCAAGGTCGGGACTAGCGGGAACACCGGGGAGCTGTTTTTT	CASKVGTSGNTGELFF
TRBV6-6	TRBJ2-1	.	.	TGTGCCAGCAGTTACTCGGGCGGGCGGTACAATGAGCAGTTCTTC	CASSYSGGRYNEQFF
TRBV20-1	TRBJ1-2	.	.	TGCAGTGCTAGTAGGGCCAGGGGCCTGACTAACTATGGCTACACCTTC	CSASRARGLTNYGYTF
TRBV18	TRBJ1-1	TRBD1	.	TGTGCCAGCTCACCCTTTCAACAGGGGGCCTTGAACACTGAAGCTTTCTTT	CASSPFQQGALNTEAFF
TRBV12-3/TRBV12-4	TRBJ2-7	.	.	TGTGCCAGCAGGGGGACATTCTACGAGCAGTACTTC	CASRGTFYEQYF
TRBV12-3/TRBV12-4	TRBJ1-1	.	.	TGTGCCAGCAGTTTGCACGGGAACACTGAAGCTTTCTTT	CASSLHGNTEAFF
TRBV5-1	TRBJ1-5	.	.	TGCGCCAGCAGCTTGGACAGCCGCAATCAGCCCCAGCATTTT	CASSLDSRNQPQHF
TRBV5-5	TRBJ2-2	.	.	TGTGCCAGCAGCTTGGCGCCTTCTAACAGTAACACCGGGGAGCTGTTTTTT	CASSLAPSNSNTGELFF
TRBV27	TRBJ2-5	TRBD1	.	TGTGCCAGCAGTTTATCGATCGGACAGGGGGAAGAGACCCAGTACTTC	CASSLSIGQGEETQYF
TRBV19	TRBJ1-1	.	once	TGTGCCAGTAGTATAGGCGGAGCAAACACTGAAGCTTTCTTT	CASSIGGANTEAFF
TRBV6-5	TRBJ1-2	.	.	TGTGCCATTACAGGAAGGGTCATCGATGGCTACACCTTC	CAITGRVIDGYTF
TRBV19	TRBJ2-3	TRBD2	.	TGTGCCAGTAGTATCCTAGGGGGACTAGCGGCCGATACGCAGTATTTT	CASSILGGLAADTQYF
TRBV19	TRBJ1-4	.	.	TGTGCCAGTAGTATCGCGGCCTGGACTAATGAAAAACTGTTTTTT	CASSIAAWTNEKLFF
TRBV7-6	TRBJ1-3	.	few	TGTGCCAGCCACGATCTGGCCTCCCCTGGAAACACCATATATTTT	CASHDLASPGNTIYF
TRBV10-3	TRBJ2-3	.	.	TGTGCCATCAGTGAGTCTTTGGGGGCCGGAGCAGATACGCAGTATTTT	CAISESLGAGADTQYF
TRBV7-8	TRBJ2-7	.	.	TGTGCCAGCAGCCCCATGTACGGACAGAGCTCCTACGAGCAGTACTTC	CASSPMYGQSSYEQYF
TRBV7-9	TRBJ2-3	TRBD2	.	TGTGCCAGCAGCCCCGGGACTAGCGGTTCAGATACGCAGTATTTT	CASSPGTSGSDTQYF
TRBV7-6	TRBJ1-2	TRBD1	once	TGTGCCAGCAGCCAGCCGGGACAGGTCTATGGCTACACCTTC	CASSQPGQVYGYTF
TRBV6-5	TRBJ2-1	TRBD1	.	TGTGCCAGCAGTCCCCGGACAGGCTCCTACAATGAGCAGTTCTTC	CASSPRTGSYNEQFF
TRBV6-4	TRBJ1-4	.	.	TGTGCCAGCAGTGACTCGGGAGGAACTAATGAAAAACTGTTTTTT	CASSDSGGTNEKLFF
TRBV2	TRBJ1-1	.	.	TGTGCCAGCAGGGCGACATCTAACACTGAAGCTTTCTTT	CASRATSNTEAFF
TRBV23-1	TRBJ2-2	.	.	TGCGCCAGCCCGCAGGGACATTTTGCCCCCTGGAGCACCGGGGAGCTGTTTTTT	CASPQGHFAPWSTGELFF
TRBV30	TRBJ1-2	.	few	TGTGCCTGGAAACTGATGGGCAGGGACTTGGATGGCTACACCTTC	CAWKLMGRDLDGYTF
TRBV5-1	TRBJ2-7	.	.	TGCGCCAGCAGCCTTCTGGGGCCGCTCAGAGACGAGCAGTACTTC	CASSLLGPLRDEQYF
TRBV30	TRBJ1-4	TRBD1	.	TGTGCCTGGACCACATACGACAGGGCAAAACTGTTTTTT	CAWTTYDRAKLFF
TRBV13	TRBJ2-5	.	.	TGTGCCAGCACCGAAAGAACAGGGGGGGTTCAAGAGACCCAGTACTTC	CASTERTGGVQETQYF
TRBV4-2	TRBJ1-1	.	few	TGTGCCAGCAGCCCAACTTCGACAGTGAACACTGAAGCTTTCTTT	CASSPTSTVNTEAFF
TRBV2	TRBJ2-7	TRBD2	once	TGTGCCAGCAGCCAGGGACTAGCGGGTGGAGGGCAGTACTTC	CASSQGLAGGGQYF
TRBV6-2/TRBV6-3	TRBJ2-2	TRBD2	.	TGTGCCAGCAGTTATATCCTGACTAGCGGGGGCCTAAACACCGGGGAGCTGTTTTTT	CASSYILTSGGLNTGELFF